These 8 T cell receptor beta chains originate from one sample sequenced in a study of cytomegalovirus exposure and HLA in healthy donors. With 60 Vbeta and 13 Jbeta primers, the PCR was carried out. The table came from immunoSEQ multiplex PCR; TCRdb's copy has only in-frame clones and leaves some out. Here the sample spans about 96,000 clones, 64% being singletons. Sequencing was performed on PBMCs. These receptors were taken from a man aged 60 to 75 in good health and CMV-seronegative.

The V gene is TRBV10-2, the J gene TRBJ2-1, with 10 bases that match TRBD2. V was clipped by 0 bases and J by 0 bases; unmatched bases: 5. This CDR3 spans 18 amino acids. Germline loops: CDR1 WSHSY, CDR2 SAAADI. For the CDR3, the DNA is TGCGCCAGCAGTGAGTCAGGGCTAGCGGGGGACTCCTACAATGAGCAGTTCTTC. This sequence encodes CASSESGLAGDSYNEQFF.

The chain combines TRBV19 with TRBJ1-5; maybe TRBD1 (6 bases). The germline CDR1 and CDR2 sequences are LNHDA and SQIVND (reference sequence). Trimming shortened V by 4 bases and J by 3 bases, and 10 bases separated the two germline ends. The CDR3 extends over 14 amino acids. In DNA form, the CDR3 reads TGTGCCAGTAGTACAGGGGAATACAATCAGCCCCAGCATTTT. Encoded protein: CASSTGEYNQPQHF.

The V and J genes are TRBV5-1 and TRBJ2-3; 10 bases line up with TRBD2. In germline, CDR1 is SGHRS, CDR2 YFSETQ. The V gene end was trimmed by 4 bases and the J gene end by 2 bases; junction bases not matched to a gene: 10. This CDR3 region has 17 residues. The DNA of the CDR3 is TGCGCCAGCAGCCACGGAAGGACTAGCGGTCACACAGATACGCAGTATTTT. Protein sequence: CASSHGRTSGHTDTQYF.

The V gene is TRBV5-4, the J gene TRBJ1-4; 9 nucleotides match TRBD1. The CDR3 covers 14 residues. Trimming removed 4 bases from V and 7 bases from J; junction bases left unmatched: 5. Germline CDR1 is SGHNT and CDR2 is YYREEE (reference sequence). The CDR3 DNA reads as TGTGCCAGCAGCCTTGGGACAGGGACTGAAAAACTGTTTTTT. Protein: CASSLGTGTEKLFF.

The V and J genes are TRBV6-4 and TRBJ2-2; TRBD1 matches 8 bases. Germline V gene data show CDR1 as MRHNA and CDR2 as SNTAGT. With V trimmed by 7 bases and J by 4 bases, 14 bases remained unmatched. This CDR3 contains 17 residues. The CDR3 DNA is TGTGCCAGCATCAACCGGGGTGACAGGGGATCCACCGGGGAGCTGTTTTTT. It translates to CASINRGDRGSTGELFF.

This clone was detected a few times. V and J are TRBV28 and TRBJ2-5; 11 bases are shared with TRBD1. CDR3 length: 16 residues. Trimming cost V 5 bases and J 5 bases; bases outside gene matches: 10. CDR1 MDHEN and CDR2 SYDVKM come from the germline V gene. As DNA, the CDR3 is TGTGCCAGCAGTAGGACGGGACAGGGGGTTATGGAGACCCAGTACTTC. Translation: CASSRTGQGVMETQYF.

J is TRBJ1-1 and V is TRBV19; perhaps TRBD1 as D (6 bases). The CDR3 runs to 13 residues. Germline lookup yields CDR1 LNHDA and CDR2 SQIVND (reference sequence). V was clipped by 6 bases and J by 6 bases, with 14 bases between them. CDR3 protein: CASSRTVTAEAFF. As DNA, the CDR3 is TGTGCCAGTAGCCGGACAGTTACTGCTGAAGCTTTCTTT.

The chain couples TRBV5-8 to TRBJ2-1; 7 positions match TRBD1. After removal of 7 bases from V and 2 bases from J, the junction contained 9 bases not matched to a gene. Germline V gene sequence: CDR1 SGHTS, CDR2 YDEGEE. This CDR3 contains 15 residues. The CDR3 bases are TGTGCCAGCCTCTCACAGGGGATGACCTACAATGAGCAGTTCTTC. It codes for CASLSQGMTYNEQFF.